The sample holds many counts of the clone carrying this TCR beta chain. Its antigen is not identified. The data were obtained in a study of beta chain features in type 1 diabetes. Study-wide points: VDJ junctions sequenced from type 1 diabetes patients showed fewer insertions and more deletions.

Only one heparinised blood draw was taken per donor, and its volume averaged about 116 mL. A sort by CD45RO/CCR7/CD25/CD127/CD95/CD27 yielded CD4+ naive, central memory, regulatory and stem cell-like memory cells. Sequencing targeted expressed TCRB transcripts, as all isolated RNA had been reverse transcribed. TCRdb's table, derived via immunoSEQ multiplex PCR, lists solely in-frame clones and lacks some. The repertoire holds some 300,000 clones, with approximately 8% as singletons. Trimming removed 3 bases from V and 7 bases from J, with 7 bases in between. Germline V gene sequence: CDR1 SGHDN, CDR2 FVKESK. The CDR3 contains 13 residues.

The sequencing sample was made of central memory CD4+ T cells from blood. The clonotype comes from a woman aged 18-29 years in good health. The V call is TRBV14, the J call TRBJ1-6, with no clear D. CDR3 coding DNA: TGTGCCAGCAGCCAGTCCTCAAATTCACCCCTCCACTTT. Amino acid sequence: CASSQSSNSPLHF. The whole variable domain, remainder taken from reference TRBV14 and TRBJ1-6, is EAGVTQFPSHSVIEKGQTVTLRCDPISGHDNLYWYRRVMGKEIKFLLHFVKESKQDESGMPNNRFLAERTGGTYSTLKVQPAELEDSGVYFCASSQSSNSPLHFGNGTRLTVT.